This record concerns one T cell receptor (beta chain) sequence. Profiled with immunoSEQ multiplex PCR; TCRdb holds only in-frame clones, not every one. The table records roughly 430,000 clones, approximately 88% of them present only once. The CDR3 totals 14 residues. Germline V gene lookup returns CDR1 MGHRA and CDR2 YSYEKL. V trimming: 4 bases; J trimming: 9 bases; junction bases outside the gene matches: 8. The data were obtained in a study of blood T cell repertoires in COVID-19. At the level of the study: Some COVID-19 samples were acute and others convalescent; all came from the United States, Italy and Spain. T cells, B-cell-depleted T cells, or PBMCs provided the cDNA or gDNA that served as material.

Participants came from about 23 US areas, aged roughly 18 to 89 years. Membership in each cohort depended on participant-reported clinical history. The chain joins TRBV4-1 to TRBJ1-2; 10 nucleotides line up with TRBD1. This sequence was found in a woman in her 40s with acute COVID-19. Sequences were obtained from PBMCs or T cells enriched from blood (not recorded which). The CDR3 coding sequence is TGCGCCAGCAGCCCGCCGGGACAGGGGATGAGCTACACCTTC. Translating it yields CASSPPGQGMSYTF.